The source of this T cell receptor (beta chain) is a study of cytomegalovirus exposure and HLA in healthy donors. Study-wide results and caveats: The authors listed some 160 TCR beta chains as cytomegalovirus-associated.

Worth noting for this clone: Its antigen remains unknown.

The CDR3 sequence is 13 residues long. Per the germline V gene, CDR1 is SNHLY and CDR2 is FYNNEI. V was pared by 9 bases and J by 6 bases, with 14 bases between. TCRdb keeps only in-frame clones here, not all; method: immunoSEQ multiplex PCR. The data contain 130,000 or so clones, 70% to 90% of them singletons. The source of this sequence is a woman in her twenties or thirties in good health and CMV-seropositive. This chain links TRBV2 with TRBJ1-4, with a weak D call TRBD1 (6 bases). Sequenced input: PBMCs. The CDR3 is CARSQGRYEKLFF. CDR3 in DNA: TGTGCCAGAAGTCAGGGGAGATATGAAAAACTGTTTTTT. The entire variable domain, with the rest obtained from reference TRBV2 and TRBJ1-4, is as follows: EPEVTQTPSHQVTQMGQEVILRCVPISNHLYFYWYRQILGQKVEFLVSFYNNEISEKSEIFDDQFSVERPDGSNFTLKIRSTKLEDSAMYFCARSQGRYEKLFFGSGTQLSVL.